This TCR beta chain is drawn from a study of Ad26.COV2.S vaccination and SARS-CoV-2 variants. Overall study results and limits: Responses of T cells in total may have been underestimated by the TCR breadth and depth analyses. Spike-specific responses of CD8+ and CD4+ T cells were reported to display substantial breadth after vaccination.

Germline CDR1 is SGHTA and CDR2 is FQGTGA. Trimming stripped 1 base from V and 8 bases from J, with 14 bases between. This CDR3 comprises 14 residues. Profiling relied on immunoSEQ multiplex PCR, and the TCRdb table lists in-frame clones only, not all of them. The sample records approximately 300,000 clones, about 82% being singletons. Worth noting for this clone: Its specificity is unknown.

Noted treatment: around 19 received Ad26.COV2.S at low or high dose, single or two shots; several received placebo; per-sample allocation not given. Day 63 after the first vaccine or placebo injection was the time point for sampling. Material: peripheral blood, obtained in a trial of Ad26.COV2.S vaccine versus placebo. The receptor was derived from a person between 18 and 65 years old who received the Ad26.COV2.S COVID-19 vaccine or a placebo. The chain couples TRBV7-3 to TRBJ1-2; D might be TRBD1 (6 bases). The CDR3 region is CASSLNLQGEGYTF. The DNA for the CDR3 is TGTGCCAGCAGCTTAAATTTACAGGGAGAAGGCTACACCTTC.